The entry below describes one T cell receptor (beta chain). Its antigen is unknown. This sample was taken from a study of shared clonotypes between healthy human individuals. Sequencing was performed with immunoSEQ multiplex PCR; in TCRdb, only in-frame clones are kept and a portion is missing. The sample includes under 1,100,000 clones, roughly 70% of them seen just once. The V end lost 5 bases, the J end lost 7 bases, and 12 bases lay between the germline ends. The length of the CDR3 is 13 residues. Germline CDR1 MNHEY, CDR2 SVGAGI. Notes on the study in general: Sequencing depth was expected to affect clonotype sharing among donors.

The sequence was obtained from a man younger than 35 in good health. The chain recombines TRBV6-5 with TRBJ1-5; D gene ambiguous. Sequencing was performed on memory CD4+ T cells sorted from blood. Subset given: CD45RA-negative fraction. The CDR3 DNA sequence: TGTGCCAGCAGTGCGGTCGTCAAGCAGCCCCAGCATTTT. Its translation: CASSAVVKQPQHF.